This T cell receptor beta chain was captured in a study of T cells in Graves' hyperthyroidism and ophthalmopathy. Whole-study context: Blood from the periphery was taken at initial diagnosis, before any treatment.

General study findings and limits: In blood, most of the thyroid clonotypes expanded above 0.001 were also present.

Amplified TCR beta CDR3 regions came from RNA transcripts. HTBI primers were the set used in a first-round RT-PCR of the TCR CDR3. TCRdb re-analysed the multiplex PCR reads in MiXCR, keeping a single row per CDR3 protein. The sample contains approximately 380,000 distinct CDR3 sequences, less than 20% of which appear only once. Exclusion followed for patients with uncontrolled infection, other autoimmune disease, pregnancy or lactation. Diagnostic assessment was based on clinical symptoms, serum thyroxine and TRAb, thyroid ultrasound and orbital computed tomography. Note on this clonotype: Its antigen remains unknown.

CDR1 is LNHDA, CDR2 SQIVND, per germline (reference sequence). Trimming removed 10 bases from V and 3 bases from J, with 16 bases in between. CDR3 length: 13 residues. This TCR was sampled from a man younger than 35 with Graves' ophthalmopathy. The specimen was blood. The V call is TRBV19, the J call TRBJ2-7; a weak D match, TRBD1 (6 bases). In nucleotides, the CDR3 is TGTGCCACAAGTACGCCAGGGGTCTACGAGCAGTACTTC. This encodes CATSTPGVYEQYF. Complete variable domain (other parts from reference TRBV19 and TRBJ2-7): DGGITQSPKYLFRKEGQNVTLSCEQNLNHDAMYWYRQDPGQGLRLIYYSQIVNDFQKGDIAEGYSVSREKKESFPLTVTSAQKNPTAFYLCATSTPGVYEQYFGPGTRLTVT.